Listed below are T cell receptor beta chains from one sample, sequenced in a study of blood T cell repertoires in COVID-19. TCRdb's table, derived via immunoSEQ multiplex PCR, lists solely in-frame clones and lacks some. The table lists under 150,000 clones, around 84% of them singletons. Sequenced input: peripheral blood. Receptors were obtained from a woman in her forties or fifties with acute or convalescent COVID-19. CDR3s include the opening cysteine and the closing phenylalanine or tryptophan. The D gene is left open where the match is weak. Size is omitted from some rows. Given values are once, few, many or a class for expanded clones.

>TRBJ1-6|NA|TRBV7-8|NA
TGTGCCAGCAGCTTAAGAGGCCCGGGGGACTCACCCCTCCACTTT
CASSLRGPGDSPLHF
>TRBJ2-1|TRBD2|TRBV27|NA
TGTGCCAGCAGTGCAGGGACTAGCGGGGGCAATGAGCAGTTCTTC
CASSAGTSGGNEQFF
>TRBJ1-5|NA|TRBV6-4|once
TGTGCCAGCAGTGCCGGGGGATGGGGTCAGCCCCAGCATTTT
CASSAGGWGQPQHF
>TRBJ1-2|NA|TRBV5-6|NA
TGTGCCAGCAGCTTGGGGACAGTGGGGTATGGCTACACCTTC
CASSLGTVGYGYTF
>TRBJ2-7|TRBD1|TRBV2|NA
TGTGCCGGATGGACAGGAAGCTCCTACGAGCAGTACTTC
CAGWTGSSYEQYF
>TRBJ1-1|NA|TRBV7-9|NA
TGTGCCAGCAGCTTAAAGCAGGCGCAGAACACTGAAGCTTTCTTT
CASSLKQAQNTEAFF
>TRBJ1-5|TRBD1|TRBV7-9|NA
TGTGCCAGCAGTCTCGACAGGGGCGAATTCAAGAGCAATCAGCCCCAGCATTTT
CASSLDRGEFKSNQPQHF
>TRBJ1-2|TRBD1|TRBV19|NA
TGTGCCAGTGCCAGGACAGGGGGCCCGGTAGAGGGGGGCTACACCTTC
CASARTGGPVEGGYTF
>TRBJ1-6|NA|TRBV6-2/TRBV6-3|NA
TGTGCCAGCAGCCGTCACAGGGCCTCGGATTCACCCCTCCACTTT
CASSRHRASDSPLHF
>TRBJ2-3|NA|TRBV7-3|NA
TGTGCCAGCAGCTTACTGGCGGGGCCAGATACGCAGTATTTT
CASSLLAGPDTQYF
>TRBJ2-7|NA|TRBV9|NA
TGTGCCAGCAGTTTTCGGACAGCTGGAAACTACGAGCAGTACTTC
CASSFRTAGNYEQYF